A single sample gave rise to the 24 T cell receptor beta chains below, sequenced in a study of blood T cell repertoires in COVID-19. Profiled with immunoSEQ multiplex PCR; TCRdb holds only in-frame clones, not every one. Here the sample spans around 250,000 clones, more than 75% being singletons. The sequenced sample was PBMCs or T cells enriched from blood (not recorded which). Every receptor here comes from a man between 18 and 29 years old who had recovered from COVID-19.

Regarding this clone: Mismatch with germline at one junction end may stem from a read error. The rearrangement joins TRBV7-2 to TRBJ1-6; D possibly corresponds to TRBD1 (5 bases). CDR1 is SGHTA, CDR2 FQGNSA, per germline. The CDR3 covers 16 residues. CDR3 DNA sequence: TGTGCCAGCAGCCCCGTTTGGGGGGGTATAAATTCACTCCTCCACTTT. Translated, it gives CASSPVWGGINSLLHF.

V is TRBV7-9 and J is TRBJ2-5, with D possibly matching TRBD2 (6 bases). V was pared by 0 bases and J by 4 bases, with 18 bases between. CDR1 is SEHNR and CDR2 is FQNEAQ in the germline V gene (reference sequence). This CDR3 is built from 17 residues. CDR3 region: CASSLASILVGGETQYF. In DNA, the CDR3 is TGTGCCAGCAGCTTAGCGTCGATACTAGTCGGGGGAGAGACCCAGTACTTC.

This chain links TRBV4-1 with TRBJ2-3, with 13 bases identical to TRBD2. Germline V lookup: CDR1 MGHRA, CDR2 YSYEKL. CDR3 length: 16 amino acids. Losses at the gene ends were 5 bases for V and 1 base for J; bases not matched to a gene: 3. The CDR3 sequence: CASSRTSGRRTDTQYF. DNA of the CDR3: TGCGCCAGCAGCAGGACTAGCGGGAGACGCACAGATACGCAGTATTTT.

The V gene is TRBV9, the J gene TRBJ1-3; D remains unclear. Trimming removed 0 bases from V and 0 bases from J, with 13 bases in between. This CDR3 is 17 amino acids long. Germline CDR1 reads SGDLS; CDR2 reads YYNGEE. The CDR3 DNA reads as TGTGCCAGCAGCGTAGTTATGGGCAGTAACTCTGGAAACACCATATATTTT. This encodes CASSVVMGSNSGNTIYF.

This clone was recorded only once. This chain links TRBV7-9 with TRBJ2-1; 7 positions agree with TRBD1. Germline V gene data show CDR1 as SEHNR and CDR2 as FQNEAQ (reference sequence). V shed 8 bases and J 3 bases; nucleotides not matched to a gene: 4. This CDR3 is built from 13 residues. The DNA of the CDR3 is TGTGCCAGCCGGACAGGAATCTACAATGAGCAGTTCTTC. This gives the protein CASRTGIYNEQFF.

This rearrangement joins TRBV27 to TRBJ2-3, with D possibly matching TRBD2 (6 bases). The CDR3 length is 15 residues. The V end was cut by 6 bases, the J end by 1 base, with 14 bases between. The V gene's germline CDR1 is MNHEY and CDR2 SMNVEV (reference sequence). In DNA, the CDR3 is TGTGCCAGCAGCCCCCGACTAGGGCGCACAGATACGCAGTATTTT. This sequence encodes CASSPRLGRTDTQYF.

Concerning this clone itself: This CDR3 is also generated by other DNA sequences in the sample. CDR3 amino acids: CASSPRQENTEAFF. The CDR3 DNA reads TGTGCCAGCTCACCACGGCAAGAGAACACTGAAGCTTTCTTT. The rearrangement uses TRBV18 and TRBJ1-1; no firm D call. The germline V and J ends were trimmed by 1 base and 1 base, with 7 bases remaining between them. Germline V CDR1 and CDR2: KGHSH, LQKENI. This CDR3 has 14 amino acids.

This clone is judged medium-sized. V and J are TRBV6-4 and TRBJ2-1, with 11 bases that match TRBD2. Trimming at V came to 0 bases and at J to 6 bases, leaving 1 base not matched to a gene. There are 15 residues in the CDR3. Looked up from germline, CDR1 is MRHNA and CDR2 is SNTAGT. CDR3 sequence (DNA): TGTGCCAGCAGTGACTCTAGCGGGGGGGCCAATGAGCAGTTCTTC. It specifies CASSDSSGGANEQFF.

The V call is TRBV30, the J call TRBJ1-4, with D possibly matching TRBD1 (5 bases). CDR1 is GTSNPN and CDR2 is SVGIG in the germline V gene (reference sequence). This CDR3 has 14 residues. Trimming pared 3 bases from V and 3 bases from J, leaving 11 bases between. The CDR3: CAWRYLGPNEKLFF. CDR3 coding DNA: TGTGCCTGGAGGTATTTGGGGCCTAATGAAAAACTGTTTTTT.

The chain combines TRBV19 with TRBJ1-6; 9 bases align to TRBD1. With 6 bases clipped from V and 10 bases from J, the junction kept 10 bases outside the gene matches. Germline V gene lookup returns CDR1 LNHDA and CDR2 SQIVND (reference sequence). The CDR3 has 15 residues. CDR3 loop: CASRGTGSSQSPLHF. The CDR3 DNA sequence: TGTGCCAGTAGGGGGACAGGGAGCAGTCAGTCACCCCTCCACTTT.

The rearrangement links TRBV21-1 to TRBJ2-1; the table's D call, TRBD2, has no DNA check behind it. TRBV21-1 is tagged as a pseudogene. This CDR3 has 18 residues. This CDR3 reads CASSKDRGTLPSYNEQFF. CDR3 in DNA: TGTGCCAGCAGCAAAGACCGGGGGACCCTGCCCTCCTACAATGAGCAGTTCTTC.

CDR3 protein: CASSDQIRDRGHEQYF. CDR3 nucleotide sequence: TGCGCCAGCAGTGACCAAATCAGGGACAGGGGGCACGAGCAGTACTTC. This chain uses TRBV10-2 with TRBJ2-7, with 12 bases matching TRBD1. Germline CDR1 and CDR2: WSHSY and SAAADI. This CDR3 is 16 amino acids long. The V gene end was trimmed by 3 bases and the J gene end by 5 bases; junction bases not matched to a gene: 8.

The rearrangement uses TRBV5-4 and TRBJ2-2, with 8 bases that match TRBD2. The V gene end was trimmed by 2 bases and the J gene end by 6 bases; junction bases not matched to a gene: 6. This CDR3 has 15 residues. Germline CDR1 is SGHNT and CDR2 is YYREEE (reference sequence). The CDR3 DNA is TGTGCCAGCAGCTTTGTCGGGGGGGCCCCCGGGGAGCTGTTTTTT. It yields the protein CASSFVGGAPGELFF.

J is TRBJ2-5 and V is TRBV6-5; 9 positions agree with TRBD1. The CDR3 consists of 16 residues. Germline CDR1 MNHEY, CDR2 SVGAGI. Trimming cost V 4 bases and J 2 bases; bases outside gene matches: 8. CDR3 region: CASSSLNRGLQETQYF. The CDR3 DNA is TGTGCCAGCAGTTCCCTCAACAGGGGGCTGCAAGAGACCCAGTACTTC.

J is TRBJ2-2 and V is TRBV4-1; possibly TRBD2 for D (6 bases). V lost 4 bases, J lost 4 bases, and 13 bases lay in between. CDR3 size: 15 residues. The germline V gene has CDR1 MGHRA and CDR2 YSYEKL. DNA for the CDR3: TGCGCCAGCAGCCCAGAAGCGGGCGTCACCGGGGAGCTGTTTTTT. Its translation is CASSPEAGVTGELFF.

CDR3 bases: TGTGCCAGCAGTTCAACATTAGGGGAAAACAATGAGCAGTTCTTC. Amino acids: CASSSTLGENNEQFF. J is TRBJ2-1 and V is TRBV28, with D possibly being TRBD1 (5 bases). The CDR3 extends over 15 amino acids. V was clipped by 4 bases and J by 5 bases, with 15 bases between them. Germline lookup yields CDR1 MDHEN and CDR2 SYDVKM.

The chain uses TRBV7-2 and TRBJ1-2, with a tentative D call TRBD1 (5 bases). CDR1 and CDR2 from the germline V gene are SGHTA and FQGNSA. Trimming took 1 base from V and 2 from J, leaving 14 bases between them. This CDR3 contains 16 residues. Here the CDR3 DNA reads TGTGCCAGCAGCTTAGAGGTAAACAGGAAGAACTATGGCTACACCTTC. It is translated as CASSLEVNRKNYGYTF. Variable domain in full (rest from reference TRBV7-2 and TRBJ1-2): GAGVSQSPSNKVTEKGKDVELRCDPISGHTALYWYRQSLGQGLEFLIYFQGNSAPDKSGLPSDRFSAERTGGSVSTLTIQRTQQEDSAVYLCASSLEVNRKNYGYTFGSGTRLTVV.

The V and J genes are TRBV21-1 and TRBJ2-1; TRBD1 is taken as the D call from the table, unchecked against the DNA. TRBV21-1 is a pseudogene. The CDR3 extends over 14 amino acids. The CDR3 nucleotides read TGTGCCAGCAGCAAAGTTCGCAGGTTCTGTGAGCAGTTCTTC. Protein: CASSKVRRFCEQFF.

This chain links TRBV5-6 with TRBJ2-1, with TRBD1 as a possible D gene (6 bases). The V gene's germline CDR1 is SGHDT and CDR2 YYEEEE. There are 15 residues in the CDR3. V was shortened by 4 bases and J by 0 bases, with 11 bases between the two germline ends. Here the CDR3 reads CASSQQGSSYNEQFF. CDR3 nucleotide sequence: TGTGCCAGCAGCCAGCAGGGGAGCTCCTACAATGAGCAGTTCTTC.

The genes are TRBV3-1 (or the pseudogene TRBV3-2) and TRBJ2-1; TRBD2 matches at 9 bases. The germline V gene has CDR1 LGHDT and CDR2 YNNKEL (reference sequence). The CDR3 consists of 17 residues. Trimming at V came to 4 bases and at J to 9 bases, leaving 16 bases not matched to a gene. The CDR3: CASSRSGLGGGGGEQFF. The CDR3 bases are TGTGCCAGCAGCCGCAGCGGATTGGGCGGGGGGGGCGGTGAGCAGTTCTTC.

The chain joins TRBV18 to TRBJ2-7; no definite D call. The CDR3 totals 13 residues. The germline CDR1 and CDR2 sequences are KGHSH and LQKENI. The ends were cut back, 2 bases at V and 2 bases at J, with 7 bases in the middle. The CDR3 is CASSPTSTYEQYF. CDR3 nucleotide sequence: TGTGCCAGCTCACCAACCAGTACCTACGAGCAGTACTTC.

The CDR3 is CATSRGVVGGTQYF. The CDR3 DNA sequence: TGTGCCACCAGCAGAGGAGTGGTCGGAGGGACCCAGTACTTC. V and J are TRBV15 and TRBJ2-5; tentatively, D is TRBD2 (5 bases). Germline V gene data show CDR1 as LNHNV and CDR2 as YYDKDF (reference sequence). This CDR3 spans 14 amino acids. Trimming removed 1 base from V and 7 bases from J, with 13 bases in between.

This clone was counted at least ten times. The chain carries TRBV28 and TRBJ2-7; 7 nucleotides agree with TRBD1. V lost 6 bases to trimming and J lost 3 bases; unmatched junction nucleotides: 5. CDR3 length equals 13 residues. The germline gives CDR1 MDHEN, CDR2 SYDVKM. The CDR3 coding sequence is TGTGCCAGCAGGGGACAGTGGAACTACGAGCAGTACTTC. It translates to CASRGQWNYEQYF.

The chain has TRBV3-1 (or the pseudogene TRBV3-2) and TRBJ1-3; weak D call: TRBD1 (5 bases). Germline CDR1 and CDR2: LGHDT and YNNKEL (reference sequence). This CDR3 has 16 residues. The V end lost 2 bases, the J end lost 4 bases, and 15 bases lay between the germline ends. The CDR3 here is CASSQKGPRSGNTIYF. CDR3 bases: TGTGCCAGCAGCCAAAAGGGGCCGCGGTCCGGAAACACCATATATTTT.